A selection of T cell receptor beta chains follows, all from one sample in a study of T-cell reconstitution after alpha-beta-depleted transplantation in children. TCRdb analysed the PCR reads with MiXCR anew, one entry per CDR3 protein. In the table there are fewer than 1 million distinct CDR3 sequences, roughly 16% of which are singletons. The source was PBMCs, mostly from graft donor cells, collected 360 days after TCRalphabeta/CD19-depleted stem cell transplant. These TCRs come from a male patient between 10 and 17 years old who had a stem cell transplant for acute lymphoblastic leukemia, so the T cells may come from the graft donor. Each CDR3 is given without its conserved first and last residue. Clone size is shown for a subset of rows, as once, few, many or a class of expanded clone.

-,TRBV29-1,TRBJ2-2,SVDSRASTGELF
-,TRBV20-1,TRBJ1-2,SARDRVSPPSNGYT
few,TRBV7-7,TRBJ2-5,ASSFTGGYQETQY
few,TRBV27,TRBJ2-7,ASSQGLHYEQY
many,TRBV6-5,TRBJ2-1,ASSYSWSIINEQF
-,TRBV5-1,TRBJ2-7,ASSLTGGEYVQY
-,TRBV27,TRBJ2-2,ASTIAGGNTGELF
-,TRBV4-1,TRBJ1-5,ASSQGELSNQPQH
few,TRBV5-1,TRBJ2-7,ASSQHRTSGRPEQY
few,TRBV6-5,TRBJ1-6,ASSRGGSPLH
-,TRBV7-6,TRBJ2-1,ASSLELRHKSSYNEQF
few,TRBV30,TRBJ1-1,AWQGIDTEAF
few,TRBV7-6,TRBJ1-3,ASSLSRAGNTIY
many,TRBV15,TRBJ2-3,ATSRGDTSIADTQY
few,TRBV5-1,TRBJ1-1,ASSLGGVTNTEAF
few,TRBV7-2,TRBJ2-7,ASSLWHGRPDEQY
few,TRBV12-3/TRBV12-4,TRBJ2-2,AGLAPGELF
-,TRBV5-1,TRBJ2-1,ASNPTSGVTYNEQF
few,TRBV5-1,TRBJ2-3,ASSLNLAGLTDTQY
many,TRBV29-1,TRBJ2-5,SVGLRQETQY
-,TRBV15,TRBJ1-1,ATSRGKMVAGPMNTEAF
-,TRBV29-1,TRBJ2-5,SVDGPWETQY
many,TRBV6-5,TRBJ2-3,ASKNNRGGSTDTQY
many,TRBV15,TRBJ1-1,ATTKGGVSAEAF
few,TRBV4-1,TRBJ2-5,ASSHLAKVVETQY
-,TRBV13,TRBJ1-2,ASSTSQGAIYGYT
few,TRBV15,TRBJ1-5,ATSSYNQPQH
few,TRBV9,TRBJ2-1,ASSVASIAGGTYNEQF
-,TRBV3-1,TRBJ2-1,ASSQLNEQF
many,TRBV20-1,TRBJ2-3,SADTSGPSTDTQY
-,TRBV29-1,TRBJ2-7,SVETVQGGYEQY
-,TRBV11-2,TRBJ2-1,ASSLDAFANEQF
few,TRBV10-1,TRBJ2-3,ASSEGYSYTDTQY
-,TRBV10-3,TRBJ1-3,AISEGVDGNTIY
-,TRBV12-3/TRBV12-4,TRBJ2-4,ASSPGFVAKNIQY
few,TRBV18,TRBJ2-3,ASSDPGGPSDTQY
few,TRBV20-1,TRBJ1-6,SARGGTLHSPLH
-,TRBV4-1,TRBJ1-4,ASSQAGASAEKLF
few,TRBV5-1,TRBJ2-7,ASQAGEERLY
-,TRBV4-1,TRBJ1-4,ASSQGLTATNEKLF
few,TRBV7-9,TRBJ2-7,ATQDGTPAYEQY